The rows below give T cell receptor beta chains drawn from one sample of a study of human T cells and chemical hapten exposure. TCRdb reanalysed the RACE reads using MiXCR and keeps one entry per CDR3 protein. The table includes under 400,000 distinct CDR3 sequences, approximately 5.1% detected once. Specimen: whole blood, collected in connection with sensitization to the hapten diphenylcyclopropenone (DPC). These receptor sequences come from a woman aged 45-59 years with alopecia areata. Some clones in this sample may be carry-over from other donors' samples. Each CDR3 is given with its conserved first and last residue. The D gene is left open where the match is weak. Size is stated for part of the rows, as once, few or many counts, or as a class when the clone is expanded.

clone_size j_call d_call v_call cdr3_aa cdr3_nt
many TRBJ2-7 - TRBV12-3/TRBV12-4 CASSFSGPYEQYF TGTGCCAGCAGTTTCTCCGGGCCCTACGAGCAGTACTTC
- TRBJ2-7 - TRBV5-5 CASSQSGGRLLYEQYF TGTGCCAGCAGCCAATCCGGGGGGCGACTTCTTTACGAGCAGTACTTC
few TRBJ2-2 TRBD1 TRBV4-3 CASSQGKGETGSAGELFF TGCGCCAGCAGCCAGGGCAAGGGGGAGACAGGGAGTGCCGGGGAGCTGTTTTTT
few TRBJ2-6 - TRBV7-9 CASSLKRSGANVLTF TGTGCCAGCAGCTTGAAGCGCTCTGGGGCCAACGTCCTGACTTTC
many TRBJ2-3 TRBD1 TRBV7-6 CASSAGTGVNTDTQYF TGTGCCAGCAGCGCCGGGACAGGGGTTAACACAGATACGCAGTATTTT
many TRBJ2-2 TRBD2 TRBV4-3 CASSQQREPGELFF TGCGCCAGCAGCCAACAGCGGGAGCCCGGGGAGCTGTTTTTT
many TRBJ2-5 TRBD1 TRBV6-5 CASRLGTEETQYF TGTGCCAGCAGGCTCGGGACAGAAGAGACCCAGTACTTC
many TRBJ2-7 - TRBV9 CASSNWDDQYEQYF TGTGCCAGCAGCAACTGGGACGACCAATACGAGCAGTACTTC
few TRBJ1-1 - TRBV27 CASKFRGNTEAFF TGTGCCAGCAAATTTAGGGGCAACACTGAAGCTTTCTTT
many TRBJ2-5 TRBD2 TRBV6-2/TRBV6-3 CASSSHSGTQTQYF TGTGCCAGCAGTTCCCACAGCGGGACGCAGACCCAGTACTTC
- TRBJ1-5 - TRBV27 CASSLSAGGIQPQHF TGTGCCAGCAGTTTATCGGCGGGAGGCATCCAGCCCCAGCATTTT